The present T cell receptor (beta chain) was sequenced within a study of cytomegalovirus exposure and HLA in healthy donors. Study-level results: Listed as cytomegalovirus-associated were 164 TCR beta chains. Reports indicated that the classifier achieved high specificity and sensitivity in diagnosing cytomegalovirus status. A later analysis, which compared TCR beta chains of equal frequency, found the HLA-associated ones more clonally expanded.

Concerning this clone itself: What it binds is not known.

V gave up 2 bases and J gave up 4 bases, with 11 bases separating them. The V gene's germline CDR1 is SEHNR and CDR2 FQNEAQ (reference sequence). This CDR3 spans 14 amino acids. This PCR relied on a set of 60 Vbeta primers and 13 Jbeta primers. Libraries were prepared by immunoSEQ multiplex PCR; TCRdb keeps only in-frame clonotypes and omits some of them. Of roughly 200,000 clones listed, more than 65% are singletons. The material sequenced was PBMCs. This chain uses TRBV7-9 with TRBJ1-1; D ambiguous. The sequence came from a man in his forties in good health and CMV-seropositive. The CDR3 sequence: CASSLLNSGTEAFF. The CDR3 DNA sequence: TGTGCCAGCAGCTTATTGAATAGCGGCACTGAAGCTTTCTTT.